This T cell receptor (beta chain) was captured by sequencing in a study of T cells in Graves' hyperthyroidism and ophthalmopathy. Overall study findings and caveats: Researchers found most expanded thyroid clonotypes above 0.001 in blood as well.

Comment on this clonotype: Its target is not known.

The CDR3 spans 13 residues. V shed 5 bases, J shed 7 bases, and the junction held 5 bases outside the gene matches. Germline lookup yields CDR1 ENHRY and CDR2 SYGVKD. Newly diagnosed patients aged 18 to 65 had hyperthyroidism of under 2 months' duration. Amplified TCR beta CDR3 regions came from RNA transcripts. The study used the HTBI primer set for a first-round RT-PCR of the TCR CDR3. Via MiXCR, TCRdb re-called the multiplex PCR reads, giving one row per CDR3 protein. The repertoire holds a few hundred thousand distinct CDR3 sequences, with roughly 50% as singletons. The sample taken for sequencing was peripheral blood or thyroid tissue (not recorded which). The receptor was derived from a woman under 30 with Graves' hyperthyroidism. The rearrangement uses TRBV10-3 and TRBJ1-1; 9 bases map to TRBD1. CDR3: CAISRQGQGEAFF. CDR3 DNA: TGTGCCATCAGTCGACAGGGACAGGGTGAAGCTTTCTTT.